The 14 T cell receptor beta chains reported below all come from one sample, sequenced in a study of Ad26.COV2.S vaccination and SARS-CoV-2 variants. The treatment here: around 19 received Ad26.COV2.S at low or high dose, single or two shots; about 5 received placebo; per-sample allocation not given. At day 63 after the first vaccine or placebo injection, samples were drawn. Sequencing was performed with immunoSEQ multiplex PCR; in TCRdb, only in-frame clones are kept and a portion is missing. The sample holds hundreds of thousands of clones, 88% seen once. The sample in question was peripheral blood, obtained in a trial of Ad26.COV2.S vaccine versus placebo. Receptors originate from a person aged 18-65 years who received the Ad26.COV2.S COVID-19 vaccine or a placebo.

The genes are TRBV6-5 and TRBJ2-5; 10 bases are a match to TRBD1. The germline V gene has CDR1 MNHEY and CDR2 SVGAGI. This CDR3 spans 14 amino acids. V lost 6 bases to trimming and J lost 5 bases; unmatched junction nucleotides: 6. The CDR3 DNA is TGTGCCAGCAGGCGGGGACAGGGGTGGGAGACCCAGTACTTC. It yields the protein CASRRGQGWETQYF.

The chain has TRBV7-6 and TRBJ1-1; D is undetermined. This CDR3 comprises 13 residues. The V end was cut by 2 bases, the J end by 1 base, with 5 bases between. Germline loops: CDR1 SGHVS, CDR2 FNYEAQ. CDR3 protein: CASSLLGNTEAFF. Written as DNA, the CDR3 is TGTGCCAGCAGCTTACTAGGGAACACTGAAGCTTTCTTT. Full variable domain (remainder filled in from reference TRBV7-6 and TRBJ1-1): GAGVSQSPRYKVTKRGQDVALRCDPISGHVSLYWYRQALGQGPEFLTYFNYEAQQDKSGLPNDRFSAERPEGSISTLTIQRTEQRDSAMYRCASSLLGNTEAFFGQGTRLTVV.

This clone came up once. The chain employs TRBV19 and TRBJ1-1, with TRBD1 identical over 10 bases. The J segment lost 3 bases and the V segment lost 3 bases, leaving 1 base of the junction unmatched. From germline, CDR1 is LNHDA and CDR2 SQIVND (reference sequence). The CDR3 is 14 residues long. This chain's CDR3 is CASSMGQGYTEAFF. CDR3 nucleotide sequence: TGTGCCAGTAGTATGGGACAGGGGTACACTGAAGCTTTCTTT. The full variable domain, rest sourced from reference TRBV19 and TRBJ1-1, is DGGITQSPKYLFRKEGQNVTLSCEQNLNHDAMYWYRQDPGQGLRLIYYSQIVNDFQKGDIAEGYSVSREKKESFPLTVTSAQKNPTAFYLCASSMGQGYTEAFFGQGTRLTVV.

The J gene is TRBJ1-1, the V gene TRBV3-1 (or the pseudogene TRBV3-2); no definite D call. Germline loops: CDR1 LGHDT, CDR2 YNNKEL (reference sequence). The CDR3 runs 15 residues. Deletions cut 2 bases from V and 8 bases from J, with 18 bases between. In DNA, the CDR3 is TGTGCCAGCAGCCAATTAGGAGGAGGAGGGATGGAAGCTTTCTTT. Translated, it gives CASSQLGGGGMEAFF.

The chain joins TRBV30 to TRBJ1-4; tentatively, D is TRBD1 (6 bases). The CDR3 runs 14 residues. Per the germline V gene, CDR1 is GTSNPN and CDR2 is SVGIG (reference sequence). The germline V and J ends were trimmed by 3 bases and 5 bases, with 13 bases remaining between them. The CDR3 DNA follows: TGTGCCTGGAGCAACAGGGTGGGGAATGAAAAACTGTTTTTT. Translation: CAWSNRVGNEKLFF.

The chain recombines TRBV24-1 with TRBJ1-5; D not resolved. The V gene lost 1 base and the J gene lost 6 bases, with 3 bases spanning the gap. Germline CDR1 is KGHDR and CDR2 is SFDVKD. The CDR3 totals 12 residues. DNA of the CDR3: TGTGCCACCAGTGATTTAGGTCAGCCCCAGCATTTT. Protein: CATSDLGQPQHF.

The chain combines TRBV14 with TRBJ1-4; 8 positions match TRBD1. Germline CDR1 SGHDN, CDR2 FVKESK. The CDR3 is 15 amino acids. V was clipped by 2 bases and J by 8 bases; unmatched bases: 7. For the CDR3, the DNA is TGTGCCAGCAGCCAATCCCAGGGGGCCAGCGAAAAACTGTTTTTT. Its translation: CASSQSQGASEKLFF.

This clone has more than one count but fewer than ten. The V and J genes are TRBV19 and TRBJ1-5; a possible D gene is TRBD1 (5 bases). Germline assignment: CDR1 LNHDA and CDR2 SQIVND (reference sequence). Trimming removed 7 bases at V and 9 bases at J, with 22 bases between. This CDR3 has 15 residues. CDR3 DNA: TGTGCCAGTAAATCCGAGACCGGGACGTTTCGGCCCCAGCATTTT. Translated, it gives CASKSETGTFRPQHF.

The chain joins TRBV19 to TRBJ2-2, with 11 bases lining up with TRBD2. Germline loops: CDR1 LNHDA, CDR2 SQIVND (reference sequence). The CDR3 is 20 amino acids. After removal of 7 bases from V and 0 bases from J, the junction contained 16 bases not matched to a gene. Written as DNA, the CDR3 is TGTGCCAGTATTCCGACCGTGGGGACTAGCGGAGGCTCGAACACCGGGGAGCTGTTTTTT. Amino acids: CASIPTVGTSGGSNTGELFF.

This rearrangement joins TRBV3-1 (or the pseudogene TRBV3-2) to TRBJ1-5; D might be TRBD1 (6 bases). Per germline, CDR1 LGHDT and CDR2 YNNKEL (reference sequence). The V end lost 4 bases, the J end lost 7 bases, and 17 bases lay between the germline ends. The CDR3 consists of 15 residues. CDR3 sequence (DNA): TGTGCCAGCAGCCCAACGGGGGGCAAGAGCCAGCCCCAGCATTTT. The encoded protein is CASSPTGGKSQPQHF.

The sample holds one count of this clone. The chain recombines TRBV7-3 with TRBJ1-5; D may be TRBD1 (5 bases). Germline loops: CDR1 SGHTA, CDR2 FQGTGA. The V and J ends lost 8 bases and 6 bases respectively, with 14 bases between them. This CDR3 has 13 residues. DNA for the CDR3: TGTGCCAGCTCTGTTGGGGCAAGTCAGCCCCAGCATTTT. It yields the protein CASSVGASQPQHF.

The rearrangement links TRBV9 to TRBJ1-3, with D tentatively TRBD1 (5 bases). This CDR3 comprises 13 residues. Germline V gene data show CDR1 as SGDLS and CDR2 as YYNGEE. Between the trimmed V and J ends, which lost 1 base and 4 bases, there was a span of 6 bases. The CDR3 region has the DNA TGTGCCAGCAGCGTATCAGGGGGAAACACCATATATTTT. This codes for CASSVSGGNTIYF.

The chain has TRBV6-2 or TRBV6-3 and TRBJ1-2, with D hard to call. Trimming removed 5 bases from V and 6 bases from J, with 7 bases in between. The CDR3 runs to 11 residues. Germline CDR1 reads MNHEY; CDR2 reads SVGEGT. The CDR3 nucleotides are TGTGCCAGCAGTCGGCTGGATGGCTACACCTTC. Its protein is CASSRLDGYTF.

The chain carries TRBV7-8 and TRBJ1-3; D gene unclear. Germline V gene data show CDR1 as SGHVS and CDR2 as FQNEAQ. CDR3 length equals 14 residues. V was trimmed by 2 bases and J by 0 bases, leaving 5 bases between them. CDR3 coding DNA: TGTGCCAGCAGCTTATACCGCTCTGGAAACACCATATATTTT. As protein: CASSLYRSGNTIYF.